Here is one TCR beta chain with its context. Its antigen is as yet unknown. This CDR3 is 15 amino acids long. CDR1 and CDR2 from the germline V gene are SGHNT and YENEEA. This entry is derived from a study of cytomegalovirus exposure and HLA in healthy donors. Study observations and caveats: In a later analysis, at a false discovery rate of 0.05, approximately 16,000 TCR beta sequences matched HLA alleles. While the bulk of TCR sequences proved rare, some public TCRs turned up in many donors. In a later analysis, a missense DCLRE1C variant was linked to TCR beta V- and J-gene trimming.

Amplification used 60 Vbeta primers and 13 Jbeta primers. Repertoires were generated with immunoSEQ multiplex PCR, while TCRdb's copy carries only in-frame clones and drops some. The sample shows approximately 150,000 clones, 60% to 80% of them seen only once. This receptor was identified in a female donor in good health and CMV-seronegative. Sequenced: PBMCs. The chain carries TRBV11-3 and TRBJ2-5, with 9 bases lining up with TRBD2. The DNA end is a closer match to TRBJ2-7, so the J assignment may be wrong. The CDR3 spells CASSSLAGADGEQYF. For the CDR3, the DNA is TGTGCCAGCAGCTCCTTAGCGGGAGCTGACGGCGAGCAGTACTTC.